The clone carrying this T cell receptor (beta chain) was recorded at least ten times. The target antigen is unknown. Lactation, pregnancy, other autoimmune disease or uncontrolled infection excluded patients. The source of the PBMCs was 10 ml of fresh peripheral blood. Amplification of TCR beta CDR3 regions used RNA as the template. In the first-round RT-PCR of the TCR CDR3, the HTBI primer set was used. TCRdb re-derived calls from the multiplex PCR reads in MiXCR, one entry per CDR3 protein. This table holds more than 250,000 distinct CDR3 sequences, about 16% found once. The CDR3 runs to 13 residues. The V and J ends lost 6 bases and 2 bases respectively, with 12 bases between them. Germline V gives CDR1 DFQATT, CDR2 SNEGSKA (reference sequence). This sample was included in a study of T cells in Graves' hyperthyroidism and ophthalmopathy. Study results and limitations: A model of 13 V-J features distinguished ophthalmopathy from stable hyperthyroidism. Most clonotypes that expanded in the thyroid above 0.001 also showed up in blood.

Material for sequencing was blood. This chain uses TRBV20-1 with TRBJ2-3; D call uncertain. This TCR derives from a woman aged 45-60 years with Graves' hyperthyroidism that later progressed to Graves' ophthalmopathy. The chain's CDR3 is CSAVDGNTDTQYF. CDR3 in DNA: TGCAGTGCCGTGGACGGAAACACAGATACGCAGTATTTT.